Each of the 7 T cell receptor beta chains below was sequenced from the same sample in a study of shared clonotypes between healthy human individuals (TCRdb year 2020). Library method: the immunoSEQ multiplex PCR assay. The clones in this table, taken by TCRdb from immuneACCESS, are in-frame only. Not every clone is retained; where verified, under half of the shortfall comes from an unresolved V gene, and the cause of the rest is unknown. The sample has hundreds of thousands of clones on record, 90% to 97% of them singletons. The top ten clones comprise less than 0.25% of the sample. CD8 naive samples consisted of CD45RO-negative cells that were positively selected for CCR7, yielding a CD45RA+CCR7+ population without TemRA cells. The sample consisted of naive CD8+ T cells sorted from blood. The cell subset or site label of this sample denotes: CD45RA+CCR7+. These receptors came from a man younger than 40 in good health.

The chain carries TRBV6-5 and TRBJ2-2; perhaps TRBD2 as D (6 bases). CDR1 is MNHEY and CDR2 is SVGAGI in the germline V gene. This CDR3 is built from 12 residues. V dropped 4 bases and J dropped 6 bases, with 6 bases sitting between them. CDR3 protein: CASSWDSGELFF. CDR3 nucleotides: TGTGCCAGCAGTTGGGACTCCGGGGAGCTGTTTTTT.

The chain employs TRBV7-6 and TRBJ2-1, with D unresolved. The CDR3 sequence is 14 residues long. V lost 0 bases and J lost 2, with 5 bases in between. CDR1 SGHVS and CDR2 FNYEAQ come from the germline V gene. CDR3 region: CASSLAGTYNEQFF. DNA of the CDR3: TGTGCCAGCAGCTTAGCAGGGACCTACAATGAGCAGTTCTTC.

This chain joins TRBV7-9 and TRBJ2-7; weak D call: TRBD1 (6 bases). The germline V and J ends were trimmed by 5 bases and 0 bases, with 14 bases remaining between them. Germline V gene data show CDR1 as SEHNR and CDR2 as FQNEAQ (reference sequence). The CDR3 is 15 amino acids. The CDR3 nucleotides read TGTGCCAGCAGCCCTCGGGACACCAACTCCTACGAGCAGTACTTC. Amino acids: CASSPRDTNSYEQYF.

V usage is TRBV6-5 and J usage is TRBJ2-7; the D is unclear. Between the trimmed V and J ends, which lost 2 bases and 4 bases, there was a span of 15 bases. Germline values: CDR1 MNHEY, CDR2 SVGAGI. The CDR3 loop spans 15 amino acids. The CDR3 DNA is TGTGCCAGCAGTTACGGCAACCCAGTTTGGTACGAGCAGTACTTC. Its protein is CASSYGNPVWYEQYF.

The rearrangement joins TRBV11-2 to TRBJ2-1; TRBD2 matches at 11 bases. CDR1 is SGHAT, CDR2 FQNNGV, per germline. V dropped 5 bases and J dropped 4; count of bases not matched to a gene: 7. The CDR3 runs to 16 residues. This CDR3 is CASSPAGLAEYNEQFF. DNA of the CDR3: TGTGCCAGCAGCCCGGCGGGACTAGCGGAATACAATGAGCAGTTCTTC. Drawing the rest from reference TRBV11-2 and TRBJ2-1, the complete variable domain is EAGVAQSPRYKIIEKRQSVAFWCNPISGHATLYWYQQILGQGPKLLIQFQNNGVVDDSQLPKDRFSAERLKGVDSTLKIQPAKLEDSAVYLCASSPAGLAEYNEQFFGPGTRLTVL.

This clone was seen once. The chain carries TRBV28 and TRBJ2-3; no clear D. V shed 4 bases and J shed 5 bases, with 10 bases lying between them. This CDR3 region has 13 residues. Germline V lookup: CDR1 MDHEN, CDR2 SYDVKM. The CDR3 here is CASSSRPEDTQYF. The CDR3, as DNA: TGTGCCAGCAGTTCCCGACCCGAAGATACGCAGTATTTT.

The chain employs TRBV18 and TRBJ1-2, with TRBD1 matching 7 bases. Germline V lookup: CDR1 KGHSH, CDR2 LQKENI. V gave up 2 bases and J gave up 1 base; unmatched junction bases: 10. CDR3 length: 17 residues. CDR3 sequence reads: CASSPYDRVDFNYGYTF. The DNA for the CDR3 is TGTGCCAGCTCACCATATGACAGGGTCGATTTTAACTATGGCTACACCTTC.